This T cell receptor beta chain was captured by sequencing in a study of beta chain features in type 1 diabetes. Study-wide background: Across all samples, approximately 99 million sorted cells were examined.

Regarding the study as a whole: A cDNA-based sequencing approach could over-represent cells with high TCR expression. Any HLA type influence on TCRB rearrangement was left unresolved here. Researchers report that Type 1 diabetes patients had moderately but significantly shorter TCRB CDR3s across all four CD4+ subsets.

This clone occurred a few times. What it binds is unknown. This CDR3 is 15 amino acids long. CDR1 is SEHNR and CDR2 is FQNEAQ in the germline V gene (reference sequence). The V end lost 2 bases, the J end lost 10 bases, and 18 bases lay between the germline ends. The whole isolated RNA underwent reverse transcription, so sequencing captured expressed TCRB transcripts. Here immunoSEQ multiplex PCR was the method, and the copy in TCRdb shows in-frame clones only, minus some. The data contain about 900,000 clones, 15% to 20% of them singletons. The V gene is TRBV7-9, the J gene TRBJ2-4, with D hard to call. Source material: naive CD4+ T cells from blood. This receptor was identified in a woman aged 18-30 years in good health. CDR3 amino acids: CASSLSSSQTSIQYF. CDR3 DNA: TGTGCCAGCAGCTTATCCTCCTCCCAGACATCGATTCAGTACTTC.